What follows describes a single TCR beta chain. Antigen unknown. The sample belongs to a study of CD8+ T cells in alopecia areata. As for the study in general: Patients in the treated group were given tofacitinib by mouth, 5 to 10 mg twice a day. The protocol delivered tofacitinib for 6 to 18 months, then withdrew it for 6 months. Study-level findings and limits: Compared with mice, patients displayed less clear TCR sharing, possibly for HLA-related reasons.

Peripheral blood and lesional scalp punch biopsies were taken from alopecia areata patients. There are 15 residues in the CDR3. Per the germline V gene, CDR1 is SGHRS and CDR2 is YFSETQ. With 4 bases clipped from V and 2 bases from J, the junction kept 8 bases outside the gene matches. TCR sequencing used cDNA made by reverse transcription of extracted RNA. Produced via immunoSEQ multiplex PCR; TCRdb's table is partial and in-frame only. The sample shows approximately 180,000 clones, 67% of them seen only once. The TCR originated in a human donor with alopecia areata. V usage is TRBV5-1 and J usage is TRBJ1-2; 7 positions agree with TRBD1. The specimen comprised CD8+ T cells sorted from blood, sampled at week 0. Here the CDR3 reads CASSGYRGNNYGYTF. The CDR3 nucleotides read TGCGCCAGCAGCGGGTACAGGGGTAACAACTATGGCTACACCTTC.